The clone carrying this T cell receptor (beta chain) was seen once. V gave up 7 bases and J gave up 1 base, with 24 bases separating them. Germline CDR1 and CDR2: MGHDK and SYGVNS. The CDR3 is 18 residues long. The data are from a study of technical replicates of blood from several donors. TCRdb's table, derived via immunoSEQ multiplex PCR, lists solely in-frame clones and lacks some. The repertoire holds under 85,000 clones, with approximately 94% as singletons. The genes are TRBV25-1 and TRBJ2-3; D not resolved. This TCR was recovered from a human donor in good health. Sequencing was done on a sample of T cells isolated from PBMCs. This CDR3 reads CASTTTKALRDGTDTQYF. Here the CDR3 DNA reads TGTGCCAGCACGACAACAAAGGCGTTACGAGATGGCACAGATACGCAGTATTTT.